The clone carrying this T cell receptor (beta chain) was seen a handful of times. Its matching antigen is unknown. This record belongs to a study of blood T cells in healthy people across ages. The study drew donors from healthy Caucasian individuals in Russia aged roughly 6 to 90. Sample-barcoded 5' priming and a J-beta primer mix drove a second PCR of roughly 7 to 11 cycles. In TCRdb, the 5' RACE reads were re-called with MiXCR into one record per CDR3 protein. Among roughly 1,500,000 distinct CDR3 sequences listed, around 35% were seen once. Study-wide points: Both higher diversity and more naive CD4+ cells marked long-lived donors when set against aged donors. Reliance upon unsorted PBMCs precluded definitive naive versus antigen-experienced comparison. It was held that diversity estimates obtained from one million T cells represented underestimates.

The source of this sequence is a woman between 25 and 40 years old in good health. The sample taken for sequencing was blood.

The CDR3 sequence: CASSQYLATSSYNEQFF. The CDR3 DNA reads TGCGCCAGCAGCCAATATCTAGCGACCAGCTCCTACAATGAGCAGTTCTTC. J is TRBJ2-1 and V is TRBV4-1, with a weak D call TRBD2 (6 bases). V was cut by 2 bases and J by 0 bases, with 14 bases left in between. The CDR3 spans 17 residues. CDR1 is MGHRA, CDR2 YSYEKL, per germline.